This TCR beta chain was obtained from a study of blood T cell repertoires in COVID-19. In the study overall: Some COVID-19 samples were acute and others convalescent; all came from the United States, Italy and Spain.

Trimming cost V 1 base and J 6 bases, with 9 bases left between them. Per germline, CDR1 SQVTM and CDR2 ANQGSEA. The CDR3 extends over 12 amino acids. The data were produced by immunoSEQ multiplex PCR, yet TCRdb's version contains in-frame clones alone and is incomplete. The table shows 150,000 to 200,000 clones, with around 85% occurring only once. This clone was found once. The rearrangement uses TRBV29-1 and TRBJ2-5; no reliable D call. Sequencing was done on a sample of peripheral blood. This receptor was obtained from a man aged 55 to 69 with acute or convalescent COVID-19. The CDR3 protein is CSVEAGTKTQYF. The CDR3 bases are TGCAGCGTTGAAGCGGGTACGAAGACCCAGTACTTC.